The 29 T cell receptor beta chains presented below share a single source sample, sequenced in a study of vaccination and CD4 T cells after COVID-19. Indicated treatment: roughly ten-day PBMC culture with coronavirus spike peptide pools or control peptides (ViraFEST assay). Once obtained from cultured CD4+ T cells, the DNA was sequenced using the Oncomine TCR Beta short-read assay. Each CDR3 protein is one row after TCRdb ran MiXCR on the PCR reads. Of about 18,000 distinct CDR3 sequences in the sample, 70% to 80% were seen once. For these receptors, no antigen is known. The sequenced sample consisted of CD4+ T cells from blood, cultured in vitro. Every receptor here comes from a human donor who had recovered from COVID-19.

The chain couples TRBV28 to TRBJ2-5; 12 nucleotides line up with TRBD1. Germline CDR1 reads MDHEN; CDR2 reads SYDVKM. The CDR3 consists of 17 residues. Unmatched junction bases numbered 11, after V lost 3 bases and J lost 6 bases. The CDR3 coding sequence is TGTGCCAGCAGTTTGCCCGGGACAGGGGGCGTCTCGAAGACCCAGTACTTC. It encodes CASSLPGTGGVSKTQYF.

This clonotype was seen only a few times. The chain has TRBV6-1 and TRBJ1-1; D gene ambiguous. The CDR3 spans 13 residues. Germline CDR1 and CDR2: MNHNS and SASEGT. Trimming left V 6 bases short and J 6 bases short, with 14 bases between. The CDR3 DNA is TGTGCCAGCAGATTCAGGCTTTATTCTGAAGCTTTCTTT. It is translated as CASRFRLYSEAFF.

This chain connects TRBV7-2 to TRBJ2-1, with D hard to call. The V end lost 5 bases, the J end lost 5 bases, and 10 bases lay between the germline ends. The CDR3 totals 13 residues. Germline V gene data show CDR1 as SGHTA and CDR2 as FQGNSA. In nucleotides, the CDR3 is TGTGCCAGCAGCCTCACACTACACAATGAGCAGTTCTTC. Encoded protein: CASSLTLHNEQFF.

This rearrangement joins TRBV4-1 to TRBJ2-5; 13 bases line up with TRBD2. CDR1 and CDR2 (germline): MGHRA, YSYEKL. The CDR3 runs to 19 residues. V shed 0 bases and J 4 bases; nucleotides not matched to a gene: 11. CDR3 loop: CASSQETRRGLAGSETQYF. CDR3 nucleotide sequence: TGCGCCAGCAGCCAAGAAACCCGTAGGGGACTAGCGGGATCAGAGACCCAGTACTTC.

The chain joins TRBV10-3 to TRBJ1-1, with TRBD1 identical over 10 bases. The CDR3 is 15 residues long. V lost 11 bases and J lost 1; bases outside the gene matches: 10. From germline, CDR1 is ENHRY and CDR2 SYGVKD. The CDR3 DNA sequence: TGTGCCTCACAAGCGCGACAGGGGGCGAACACTGAAGCTTTCTTT. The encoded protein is CASQARQGANTEAFF.

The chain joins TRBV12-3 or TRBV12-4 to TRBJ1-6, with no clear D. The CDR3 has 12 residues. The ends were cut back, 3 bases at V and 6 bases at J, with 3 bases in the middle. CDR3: CASSFGNSPLHF. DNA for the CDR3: TGTGCCAGCAGTTTTGGTAATTCACCCCTCCACTTT.

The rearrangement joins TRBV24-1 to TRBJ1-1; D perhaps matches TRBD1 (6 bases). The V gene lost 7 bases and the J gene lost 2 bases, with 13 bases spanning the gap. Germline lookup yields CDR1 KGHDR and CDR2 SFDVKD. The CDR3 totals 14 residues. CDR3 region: CATRGKQGNTEAFF. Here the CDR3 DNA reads TGTGCCACCAGGGGAAAACAGGGTAACACTGAAGCTTTCTTT.

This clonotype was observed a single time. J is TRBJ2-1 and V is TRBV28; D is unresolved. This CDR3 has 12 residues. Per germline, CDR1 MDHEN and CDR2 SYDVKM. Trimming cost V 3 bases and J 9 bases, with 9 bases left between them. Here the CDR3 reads CASSFPPREQFF. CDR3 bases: TGTGCCAGCAGTTTTCCTCCCCGTGAGCAGTTCTTC.

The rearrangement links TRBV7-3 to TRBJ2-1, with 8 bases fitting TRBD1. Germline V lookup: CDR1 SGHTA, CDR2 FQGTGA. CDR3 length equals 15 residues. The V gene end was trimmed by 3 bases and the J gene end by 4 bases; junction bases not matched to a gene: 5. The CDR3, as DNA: TGTGCCAGCAGCTTTCTACAGGGGGAATACAATGAGCAGTTCTTC. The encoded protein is CASSFLQGEYNEQFF.

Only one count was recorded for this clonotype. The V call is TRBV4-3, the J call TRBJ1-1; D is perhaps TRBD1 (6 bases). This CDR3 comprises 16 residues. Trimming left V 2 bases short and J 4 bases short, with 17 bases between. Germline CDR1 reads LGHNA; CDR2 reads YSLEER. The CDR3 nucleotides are TGCGCCAGCAGCCAAAATCGGGGGCAGAGACTCACTGAAGCTTTCTTT. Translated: CASSQNRGQRLTEAFF.

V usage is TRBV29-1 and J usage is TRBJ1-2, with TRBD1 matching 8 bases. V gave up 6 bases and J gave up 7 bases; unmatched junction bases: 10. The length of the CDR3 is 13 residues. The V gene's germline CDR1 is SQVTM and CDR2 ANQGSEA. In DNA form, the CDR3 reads TGCAGCGTCGGCGGACAGGGAAAGAGTGGCTACACCTTC. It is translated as CSVGGQGKSGYTF. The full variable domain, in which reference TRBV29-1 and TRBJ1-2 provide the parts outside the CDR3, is SAVISQKPSRDICQRGTSLTIQCQVDSQVTMMFWYRQQPGQSLTLIATANQGSEATYESGFVIDKFPISRPNLTFSTLTVSNMSPEDSSIYLCSVGGQGKSGYTFGSGTRLTVV.

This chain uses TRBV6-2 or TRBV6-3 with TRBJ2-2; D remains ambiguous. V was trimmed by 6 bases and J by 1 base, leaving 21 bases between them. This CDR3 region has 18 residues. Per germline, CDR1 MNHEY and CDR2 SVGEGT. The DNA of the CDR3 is TGTGCCAGCAGGAACCCCCCCTGGCTAGTACTGAACACCGGGGAGCTGTTTTTT. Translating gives CASRNPPWLVLNTGELFF.

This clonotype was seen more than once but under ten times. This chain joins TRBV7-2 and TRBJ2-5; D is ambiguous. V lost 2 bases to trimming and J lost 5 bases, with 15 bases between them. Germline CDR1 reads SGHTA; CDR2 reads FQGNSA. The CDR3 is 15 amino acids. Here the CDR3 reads CASSLIAAPRETQYF. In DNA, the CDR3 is TGTGCCAGCAGCTTAATCGCGGCCCCTCGGGAGACCCAGTACTTC.

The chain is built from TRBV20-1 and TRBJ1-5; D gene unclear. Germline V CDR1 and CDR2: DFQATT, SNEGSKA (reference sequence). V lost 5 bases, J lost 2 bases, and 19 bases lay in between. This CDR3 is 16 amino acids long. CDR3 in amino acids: CSAGNPGRGGNQPQHF. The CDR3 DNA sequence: TGCAGTGCTGGAAACCCGGGCCGGGGAGGCAATCAGCCCCAGCATTTT.

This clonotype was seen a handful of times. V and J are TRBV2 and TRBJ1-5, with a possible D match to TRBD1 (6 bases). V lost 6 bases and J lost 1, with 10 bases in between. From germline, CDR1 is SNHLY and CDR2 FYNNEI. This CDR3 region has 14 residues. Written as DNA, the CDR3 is TGTGCCAGCAGCCCGCAGGGGAGCAATCAGCCCCAGCATTTT. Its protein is CASSPQGSNQPQHF.

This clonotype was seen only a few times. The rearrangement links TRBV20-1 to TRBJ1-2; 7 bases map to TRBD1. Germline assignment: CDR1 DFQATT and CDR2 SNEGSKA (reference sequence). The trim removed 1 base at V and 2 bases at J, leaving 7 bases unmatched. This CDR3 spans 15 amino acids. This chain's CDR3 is CSARGRTGGNYGYTF. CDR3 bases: TGCAGTGCTAGAGGACGGACAGGAGGGAACTATGGCTACACCTTC.

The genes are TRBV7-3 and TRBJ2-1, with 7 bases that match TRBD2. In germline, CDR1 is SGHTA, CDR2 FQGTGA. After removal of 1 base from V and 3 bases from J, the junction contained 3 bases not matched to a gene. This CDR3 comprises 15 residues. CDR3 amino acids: CASSLMASGYNEQFF. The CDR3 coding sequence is TGTGCCAGCAGCTTAATGGCTAGCGGCTACAATGAGCAGTTCTTC.

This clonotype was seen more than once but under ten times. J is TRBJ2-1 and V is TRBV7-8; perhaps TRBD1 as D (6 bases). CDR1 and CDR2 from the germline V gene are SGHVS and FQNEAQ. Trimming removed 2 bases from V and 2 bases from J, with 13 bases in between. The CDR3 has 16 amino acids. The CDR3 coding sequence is TGTGCCAGCAGCTTAACCGACAGGTCTCCCTACAATGAGCAGTTCTTC. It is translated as CASSLTDRSPYNEQFF.

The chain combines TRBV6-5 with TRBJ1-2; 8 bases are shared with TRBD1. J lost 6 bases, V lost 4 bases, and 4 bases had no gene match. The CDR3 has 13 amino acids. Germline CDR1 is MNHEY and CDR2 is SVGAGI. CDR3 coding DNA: TGTGCCAGCAGTTCTGGACAGGGACATGGCTACACCTTC. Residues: CASSSGQGHGYTF.

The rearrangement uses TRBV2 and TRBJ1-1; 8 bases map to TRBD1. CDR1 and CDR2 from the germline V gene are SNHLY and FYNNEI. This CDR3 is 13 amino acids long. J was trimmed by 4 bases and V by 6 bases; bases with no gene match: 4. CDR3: CASSGQGGTEAFF. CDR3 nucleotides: TGTGCCAGCAGCGGACAGGGAGGCACTGAAGCTTTCTTT.

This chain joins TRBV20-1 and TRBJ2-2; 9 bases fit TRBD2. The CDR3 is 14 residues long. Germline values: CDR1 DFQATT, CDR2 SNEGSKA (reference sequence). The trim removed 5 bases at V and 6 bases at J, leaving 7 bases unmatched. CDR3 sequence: CSAWGREGAGELFF. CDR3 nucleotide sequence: TGCAGTGCTTGGGGGCGGGAGGGTGCCGGGGAGCTGTTTTTT.

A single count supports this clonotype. CDR3 residues: CASSLAVGIGRTDTQYF. The CDR3 DNA is TGTGCCAGCAGCTTAGCTGTCGGGATCGGGCGTACAGATACGCAGTATTTT. The rearrangement uses TRBV7-2 and TRBJ2-3, with D perhaps TRBD2 (5 bases). CDR1 is SGHTA and CDR2 is FQGNSA in the germline V gene. This CDR3 contains 17 residues. The V end was cut by 0 bases, the J end by 3 bases, with 16 bases between.

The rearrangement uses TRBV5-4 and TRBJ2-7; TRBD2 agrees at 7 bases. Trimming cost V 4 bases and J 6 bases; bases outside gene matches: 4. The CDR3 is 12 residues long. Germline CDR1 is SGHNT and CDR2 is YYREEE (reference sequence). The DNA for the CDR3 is TGTGCCAGCAGCCCCCCGGGGGGCGAGCAGTACTTC. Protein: CASSPPGGEQYF. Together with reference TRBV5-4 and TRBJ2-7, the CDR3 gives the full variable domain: ETGVTQSPTHLIKTRGQQVTLRCSSQSGHNTVSWYQQALGQGPQFIFQYYREEENGRGNFPPRFSGLQFPNYSSELNVNALELDDSALYLCASSPPGGEQYFGPGTRLTVT.

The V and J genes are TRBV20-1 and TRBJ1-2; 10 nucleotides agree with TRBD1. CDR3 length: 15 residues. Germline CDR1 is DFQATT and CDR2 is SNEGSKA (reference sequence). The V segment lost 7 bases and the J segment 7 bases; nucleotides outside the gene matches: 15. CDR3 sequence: CSVPGQGFFFGGYTF. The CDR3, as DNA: TGCAGTGTCCCGGGACAGGGGTTCTTTTTCGGTGGCTACACCTTC.

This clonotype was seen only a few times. For the CDR3, the DNA is TGTGCCAGCAGTTTTGGGACAGGGGGCTTGTTGGGGGGTGGAAACACCATATATTTT. This codes for CASSFGTGGLLGGGNTIYF. This chain connects TRBV28 to TRBJ1-3; 12 bases fit TRBD1. The germline CDR1 and CDR2 sequences are MDHEN and SYDVKM. The trim removed 3 bases at V and 3 bases at J, leaving 12 bases unmatched. The CDR3 is made up of 19 amino acids. Drawing the rest from reference TRBV28 and TRBJ1-3, the complete variable domain is DVKVTQSSRYLVKRTGEKVFLECVQDMDHENMFWYRQDPGLGLRLIYFSYDVKMKEKGDIPEGYSVSREKKERFSLILESASTNQTSMYLCASSFGTGGLLGGGNTIYFGEGSWLTVV.

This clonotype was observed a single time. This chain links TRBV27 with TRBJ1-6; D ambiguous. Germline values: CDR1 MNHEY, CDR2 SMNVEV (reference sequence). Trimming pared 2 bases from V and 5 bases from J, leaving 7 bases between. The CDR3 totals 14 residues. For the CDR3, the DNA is TGTGCCAGCAGTTTAAACAGCAATAATTCACCCCTCCACTTT. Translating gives CASSLNSNNSPLHF.

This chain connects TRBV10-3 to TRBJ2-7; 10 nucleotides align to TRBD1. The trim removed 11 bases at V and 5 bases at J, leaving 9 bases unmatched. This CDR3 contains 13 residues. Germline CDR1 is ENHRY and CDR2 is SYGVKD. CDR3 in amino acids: CAVGTGEFHEQYF. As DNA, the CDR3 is TGTGCCGTAGGGACAGGGGAGTTCCACGAGCAGTACTTC.

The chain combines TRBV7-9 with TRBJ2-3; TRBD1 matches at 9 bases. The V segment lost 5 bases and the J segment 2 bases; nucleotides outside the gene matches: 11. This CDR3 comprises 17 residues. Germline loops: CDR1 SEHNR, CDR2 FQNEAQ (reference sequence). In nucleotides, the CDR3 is TGTGCCAGCAGCGCTCGGGGACAGGGAAGGAACACAGATACGCAGTATTTT. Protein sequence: CASSARGQGRNTDTQYF.

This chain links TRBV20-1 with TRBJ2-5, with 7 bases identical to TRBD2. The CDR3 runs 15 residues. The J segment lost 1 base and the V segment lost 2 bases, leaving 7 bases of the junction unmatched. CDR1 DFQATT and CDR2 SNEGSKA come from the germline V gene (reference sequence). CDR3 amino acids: CSARRGTNLQETQYF. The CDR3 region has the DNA TGCAGTGCTAGACGGGGGACTAACCTCCAAGAGACCCAGTACTTC.